This TCR beta chain appears in the sequencing data of a study of technical replicates of blood from a handful of donors (TCRdb year 2017). The method behind the library was the immunoSEQ multiplex PCR assay. TCRdb stores this immuneACCESS table with in-frame sequences only. Part of the clones is absent; in the studies checked, under half of the shortfall reflects unresolved V genes, and no reason is known for the rest. The sample yields 15,000 or so clones; approximately 89% were counted once. Approximately 11% of the sample is in the top ten clones. For this clone: Its target antigen remains unknown. No base-level quality is on record; no much larger clone is a single base apart.

Unmatched junction bases come to 10, with V trimmed by 8 bases and J by 6 bases. The germline V gene yields MNHNS for CDR1 and SASEGT for CDR2. The CDR3, cysteine through phenylalanine, is 14 amino acids long. Here the CDR3 DNA is all that survives: 42 bases in frame from base 1. The chain employs TRBV6-1 and TRBJ2-7, with 10 middle bases fitting TRBD2. Input material: PBMCs. The TCR comes from a human donor in good health. The CDR3 protein: CASGHSGGLGEQYF. The DNA sequence reads TGTGCCAGCGGACATAGCGGGGGGCTCGGCGAGCAGTACTTC.